This T cell receptor (beta chain) stems from a study of shared clonotypes between healthy human individuals. Study-wide background: Donors, aged 18 to 49, were a couple of women and a few men. Findings and limits, study-wide: The diversity represented, both genetic and in exposure history, was limited by few donors. Sharing across four donors was highest in naive CD4 (roughly 5%) and lowest in memory CD8 (0.4%).

Terminally differentiated effector memory CD45RA+ cells were left out of the naive CD8 fraction, which was CD45RO-negative and positively selected for CCR7. In germline, CDR1 is SGHNT, CDR2 YYREEE (reference sequence). The CDR3 covers 12 residues. V shed 3 bases and J shed 6 bases, with 10 bases lying between them. Libraries were prepared by immunoSEQ multiplex PCR; TCRdb keeps only in-frame clonotypes and omits some of them. This table holds over 750,000 clones, approximately 96% found once. As regards this clone: Its antigen remains unknown.

The chain recombines TRBV5-4 with TRBJ2-7; D is tentatively TRBD1 or TRBD2 (6 bases each). The clonotype was recovered from a man younger than 45 in good health. The sequencing input was naive CD8+ T cells sorted from blood. CDR3 DNA sequence: TGTGCCAGCAGCTGGGGGCGGGGCGAGCAGTACTTC. This encodes CASSWGRGEQYF. Together with reference TRBV5-4 and TRBJ2-7, the CDR3 gives the full variable domain: ETGVTQSPTHLIKTRGQQVTLRCSSQSGHNTVSWYQQALGQGPQFIFQYYREEENGRGNFPPRFSGLQFPNYSSELNVNALELDDSALYLCASSWGRGEQYFGPGTRLTVT.